The present T cell receptor (beta chain) was sequenced within a study of blood T cell repertoires in COVID-19. Study at large: Acute and convalescent COVID-19 samples came from the United States, Italy and Spain.

The CDR3 contains 16 residues. The V and J ends lost 2 bases and 4 bases, in that order; junction bases with no gene match: 4. Germline-derived CDR1 and CDR2 are SGHTA and FQGTGA. The data were produced by immunoSEQ multiplex PCR, yet TCRdb's version contains in-frame clones alone and is incomplete. The sample consists of roughly 100,000 clones, roughly 90% of them appearing once. This receptor was taken from a woman aged 45-60 years with COVID-19, enrolled during active disease. This chain connects TRBV7-3 to TRBJ2-3, with 12 bases that match TRBD2. What was sequenced was peripheral blood. The CDR3: CASSLSLAGGSDTQYF. The CDR3 nucleotides are TGTGCCAGCAGCTTATCACTAGCGGGGGGTTCAGATACGCAGTATTTT.